What follows describes a single TCR beta chain. RNA transcripts were the template for amplifying TCR beta CDR3 regions. The HTBI set primed first-round TCR CDR3 RT-PCR. TCRdb fed the multiplex PCR reads into MiXCR, producing one record per CDR3 protein. Among hundreds of thousands of distinct CDR3 sequences, about 13% were seen once, and the ten largest hold around a tenth. Deletions cut 0 bases from V and 4 bases from J, with 6 bases between. The CDR3 is made up of 14 amino acids. The germline V gene has CDR1 SGHVS and CDR2 FQNEAQ. This sample is part of a study of T cells in Graves' hyperthyroidism and ophthalmopathy.

This TCR was sampled from a woman under 30 with Graves' hyperthyroidism. Material for sequencing was blood. The chain recombines TRBV7-8 with TRBJ1-4, with no clear D. Here the CDR3 reads CASSLAVFNEKLFF. For the CDR3, the DNA is TGTGCCAGCAGCTTAGCAGTCTTTAATGAAAAACTGTTTTTT.